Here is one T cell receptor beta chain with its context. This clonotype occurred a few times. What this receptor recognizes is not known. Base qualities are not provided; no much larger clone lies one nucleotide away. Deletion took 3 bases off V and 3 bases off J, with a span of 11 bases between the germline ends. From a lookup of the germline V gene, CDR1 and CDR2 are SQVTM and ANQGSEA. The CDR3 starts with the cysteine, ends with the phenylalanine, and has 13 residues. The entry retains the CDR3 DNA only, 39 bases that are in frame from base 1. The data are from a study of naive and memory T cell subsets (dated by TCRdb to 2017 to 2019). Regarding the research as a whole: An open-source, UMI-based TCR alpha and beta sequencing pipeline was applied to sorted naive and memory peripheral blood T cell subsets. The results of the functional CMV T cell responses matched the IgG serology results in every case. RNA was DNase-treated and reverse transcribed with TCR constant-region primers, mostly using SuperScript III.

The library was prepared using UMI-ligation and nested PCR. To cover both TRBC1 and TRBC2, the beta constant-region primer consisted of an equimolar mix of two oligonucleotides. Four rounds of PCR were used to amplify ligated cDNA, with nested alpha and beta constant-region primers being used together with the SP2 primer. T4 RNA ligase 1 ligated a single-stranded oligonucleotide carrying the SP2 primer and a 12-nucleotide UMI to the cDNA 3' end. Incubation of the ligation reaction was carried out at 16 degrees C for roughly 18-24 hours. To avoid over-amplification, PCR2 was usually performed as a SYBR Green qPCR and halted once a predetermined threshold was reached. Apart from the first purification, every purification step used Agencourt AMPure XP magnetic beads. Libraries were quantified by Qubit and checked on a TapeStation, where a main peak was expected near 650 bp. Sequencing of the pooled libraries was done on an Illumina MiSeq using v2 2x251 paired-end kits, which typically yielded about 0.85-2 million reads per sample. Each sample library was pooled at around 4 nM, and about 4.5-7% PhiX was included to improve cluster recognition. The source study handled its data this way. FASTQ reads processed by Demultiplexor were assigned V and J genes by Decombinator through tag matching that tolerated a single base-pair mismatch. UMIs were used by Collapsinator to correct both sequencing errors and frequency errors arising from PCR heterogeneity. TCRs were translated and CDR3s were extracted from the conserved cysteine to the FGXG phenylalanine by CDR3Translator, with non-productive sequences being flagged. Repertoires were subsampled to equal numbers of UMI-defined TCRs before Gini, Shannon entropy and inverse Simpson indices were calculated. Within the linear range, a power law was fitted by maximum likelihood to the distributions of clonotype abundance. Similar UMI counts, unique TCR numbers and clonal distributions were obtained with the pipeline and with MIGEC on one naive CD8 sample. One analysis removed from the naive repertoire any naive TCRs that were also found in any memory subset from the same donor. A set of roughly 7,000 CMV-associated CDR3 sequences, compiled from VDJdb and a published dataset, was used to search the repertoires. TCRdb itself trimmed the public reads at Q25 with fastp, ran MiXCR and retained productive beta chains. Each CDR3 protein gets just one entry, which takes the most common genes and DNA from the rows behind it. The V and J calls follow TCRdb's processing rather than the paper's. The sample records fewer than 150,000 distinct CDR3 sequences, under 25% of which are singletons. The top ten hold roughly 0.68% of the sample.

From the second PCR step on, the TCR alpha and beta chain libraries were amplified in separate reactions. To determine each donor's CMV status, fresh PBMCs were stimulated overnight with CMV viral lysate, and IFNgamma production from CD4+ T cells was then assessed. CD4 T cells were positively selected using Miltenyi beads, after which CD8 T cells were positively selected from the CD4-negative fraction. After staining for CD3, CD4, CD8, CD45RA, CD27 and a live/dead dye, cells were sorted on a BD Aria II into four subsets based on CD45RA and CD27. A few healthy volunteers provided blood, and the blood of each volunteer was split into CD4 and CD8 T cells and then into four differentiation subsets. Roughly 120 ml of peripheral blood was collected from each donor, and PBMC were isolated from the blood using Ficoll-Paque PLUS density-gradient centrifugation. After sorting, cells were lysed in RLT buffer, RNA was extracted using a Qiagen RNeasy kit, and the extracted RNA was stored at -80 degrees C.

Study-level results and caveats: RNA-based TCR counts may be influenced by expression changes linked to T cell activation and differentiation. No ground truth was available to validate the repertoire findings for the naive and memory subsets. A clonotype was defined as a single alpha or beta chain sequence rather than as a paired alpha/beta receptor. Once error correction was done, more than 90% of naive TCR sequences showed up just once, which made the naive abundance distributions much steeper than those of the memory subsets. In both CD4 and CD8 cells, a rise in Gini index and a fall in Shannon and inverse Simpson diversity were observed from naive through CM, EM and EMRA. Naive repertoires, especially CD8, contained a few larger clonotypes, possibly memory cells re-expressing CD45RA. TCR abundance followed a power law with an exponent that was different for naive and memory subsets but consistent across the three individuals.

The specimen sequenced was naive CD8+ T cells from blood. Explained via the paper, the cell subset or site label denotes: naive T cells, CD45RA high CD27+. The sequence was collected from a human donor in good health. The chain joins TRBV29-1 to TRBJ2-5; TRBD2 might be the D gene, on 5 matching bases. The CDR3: CSVDDGREETQYF. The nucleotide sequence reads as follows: TGCAGCGTTGACGACGGGCGGGAAGAGACCCAGTACTTC.